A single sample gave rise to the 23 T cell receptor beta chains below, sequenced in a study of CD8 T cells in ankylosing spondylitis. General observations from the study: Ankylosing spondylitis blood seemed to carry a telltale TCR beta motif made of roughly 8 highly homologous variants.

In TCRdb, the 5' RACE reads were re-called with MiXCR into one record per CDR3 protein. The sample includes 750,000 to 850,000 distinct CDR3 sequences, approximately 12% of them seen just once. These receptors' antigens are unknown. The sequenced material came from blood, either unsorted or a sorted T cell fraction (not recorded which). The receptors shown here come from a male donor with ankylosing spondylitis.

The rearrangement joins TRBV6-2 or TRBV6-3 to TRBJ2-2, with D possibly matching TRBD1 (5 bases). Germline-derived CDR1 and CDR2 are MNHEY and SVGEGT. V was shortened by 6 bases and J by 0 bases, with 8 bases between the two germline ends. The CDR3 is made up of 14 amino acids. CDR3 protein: CASRDTPNTGELFF. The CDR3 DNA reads TGTGCCAGCAGGGACACACCGAACACCGGGGAGCTGTTTTTT.

In nucleotides, the CDR3 is TGTGCCAGCTCACCAACTAAGAACACCGGGGAGCTGTTTTTT. Translated: CASSPTKNTGELFF. This rearrangement joins TRBV18 to TRBJ2-2, with unresolved D. This CDR3 comprises 14 residues. The V and J ends lost 2 bases and 1 base respectively, with 5 bases between them. The germline V gene encodes CDR1 KGHSH and CDR2 LQKENI.

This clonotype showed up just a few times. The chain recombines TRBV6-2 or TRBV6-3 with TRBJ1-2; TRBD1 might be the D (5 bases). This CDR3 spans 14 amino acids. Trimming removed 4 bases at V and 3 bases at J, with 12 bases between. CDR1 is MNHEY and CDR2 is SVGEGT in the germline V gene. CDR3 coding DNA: TGTGCCAGCAGTTCCGGGGCCTCTTACTATGGCTACACCTTC. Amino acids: CASSSGASYYGYTF.

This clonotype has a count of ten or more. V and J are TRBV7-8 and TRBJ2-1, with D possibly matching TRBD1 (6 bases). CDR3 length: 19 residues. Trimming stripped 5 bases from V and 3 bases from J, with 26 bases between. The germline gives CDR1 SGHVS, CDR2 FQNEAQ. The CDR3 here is CASSPVRGLGGLVYNEQFF. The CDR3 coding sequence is TGTGCCAGCAGCCCAGTACGGGGTTTAGGGGGATTGGTCTACAATGAGCAGTTCTTC.

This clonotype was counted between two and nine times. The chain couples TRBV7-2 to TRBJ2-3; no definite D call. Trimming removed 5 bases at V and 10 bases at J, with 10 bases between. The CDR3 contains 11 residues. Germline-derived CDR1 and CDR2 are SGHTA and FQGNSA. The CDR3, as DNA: TGTGCCAGCAGCCCGGGCGTGGCGCAGTATTTT. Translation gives CASSPGVAQYF.

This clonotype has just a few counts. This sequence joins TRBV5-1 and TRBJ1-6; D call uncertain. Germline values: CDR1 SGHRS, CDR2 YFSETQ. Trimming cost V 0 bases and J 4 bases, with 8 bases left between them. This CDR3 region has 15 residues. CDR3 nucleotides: TGCGCCAGCAGCTTGGGACTGAGTTATAATTCACCCCTCCACTTT. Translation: CASSLGLSYNSPLHF.

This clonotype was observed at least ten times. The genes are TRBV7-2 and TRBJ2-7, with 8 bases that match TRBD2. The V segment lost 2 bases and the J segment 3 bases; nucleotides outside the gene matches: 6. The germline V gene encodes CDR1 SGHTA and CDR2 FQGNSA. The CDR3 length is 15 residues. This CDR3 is CASSLRLAGYYEQYF. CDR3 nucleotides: TGTGCCAGCAGCTTAAGGCTAGCGGGTTACTACGAGCAGTACTTC.

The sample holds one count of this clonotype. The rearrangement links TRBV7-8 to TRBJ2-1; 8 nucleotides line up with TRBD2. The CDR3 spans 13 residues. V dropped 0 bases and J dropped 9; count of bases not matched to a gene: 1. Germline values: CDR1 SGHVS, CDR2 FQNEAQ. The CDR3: CASSLAGLAEQFF. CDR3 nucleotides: TGTGCCAGCAGCTTAGCCGGACTAGCTGAGCAGTTCTTC.

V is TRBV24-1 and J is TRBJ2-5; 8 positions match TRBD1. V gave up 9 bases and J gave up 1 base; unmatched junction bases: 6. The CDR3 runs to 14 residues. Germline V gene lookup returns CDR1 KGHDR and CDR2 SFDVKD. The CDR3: CATSRQGIQETQYF. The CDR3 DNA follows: TGTGCCACCTCGAGACAGGGGATCCAAGAGACCCAGTACTTC.

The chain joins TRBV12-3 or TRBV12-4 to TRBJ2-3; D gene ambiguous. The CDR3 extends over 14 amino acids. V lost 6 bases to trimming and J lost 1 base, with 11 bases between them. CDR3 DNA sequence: TGTGCCAGCAGGCGTGAACGGGGCACAGATACGCAGTATTTT. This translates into CASRRERGTDTQYF.

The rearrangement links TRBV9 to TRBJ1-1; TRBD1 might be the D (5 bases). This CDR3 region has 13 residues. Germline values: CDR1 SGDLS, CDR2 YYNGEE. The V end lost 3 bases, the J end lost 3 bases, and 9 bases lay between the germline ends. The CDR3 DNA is TGTGCCAGCAGCGAAGACAGTTACACTGAAGCTTTCTTT. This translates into CASSEDSYTEAFF.

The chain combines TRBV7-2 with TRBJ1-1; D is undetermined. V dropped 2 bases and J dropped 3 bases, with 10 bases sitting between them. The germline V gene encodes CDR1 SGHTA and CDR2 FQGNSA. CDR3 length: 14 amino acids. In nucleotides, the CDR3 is TGTGCCAGCAGCTTAAACGGGATCGACACTGAAGCTTTCTTT. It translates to CASSLNGIDTEAFF.

The CDR3 region is CASGGLARNEQFF. For the CDR3, the DNA is TGTGCCAGCGGGGGACTAGCCAGGAATGAGCAGTTCTTC. This chain joins TRBV2 and TRBJ2-1, with 9 bases that match TRBD2. Losses at the gene ends were 8 bases for V and 7 bases for J; bases not matched to a gene: 6. The CDR3 totals 13 residues. Germline V gene lookup returns CDR1 SNHLY and CDR2 FYNNEI.

In DNA form, the CDR3 reads TGTGCCAGCACCCCACATCAGAACACTGAAGCTTTCTTT. Amino acid sequence: CASTPHQNTEAFF. The chain combines TRBV6-6 with TRBJ1-1; D unclear. This CDR3 has 13 residues. Trimming took 7 bases from V and 1 from J, leaving 10 bases between them. Per the germline V gene, CDR1 is MNHNY and CDR2 is SVGAGI (reference sequence).

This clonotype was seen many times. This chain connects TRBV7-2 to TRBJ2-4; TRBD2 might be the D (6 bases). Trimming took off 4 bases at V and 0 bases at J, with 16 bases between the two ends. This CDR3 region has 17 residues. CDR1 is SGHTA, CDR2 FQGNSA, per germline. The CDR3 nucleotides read TGTGCCAGCAGCTCCGGTGGGGGACTTATAGCCAAAAACATTCAGTACTTC. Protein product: CASSSGGGLIAKNIQYF. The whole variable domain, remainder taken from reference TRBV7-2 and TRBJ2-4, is GAGVSQSPSNKVTEKGKDVELRCDPISGHTALYWYRQSLGQGLEFLIYFQGNSAPDKSGLPSDRFSAERTGGSVSTLTIQRTQQEDSAVYLCASSSGGGLIAKNIQYFGAGTRLSVL.

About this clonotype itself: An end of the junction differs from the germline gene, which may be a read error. The chain's CDR3 is CASSPRGQGASGANVLTF. CDR3 nucleotide sequence: TGTGCTAGCAGCCCACGGGGACAGGGGGCGTCGGGGGCCAACGTCCTGACTTTC. V usage is TRBV7-7 and J usage is TRBJ2-6; 12 bases fit TRBD1. CDR3 length equals 18 residues. Germline CDR1 and CDR2: SSHAT and FNYEAQ (reference sequence).

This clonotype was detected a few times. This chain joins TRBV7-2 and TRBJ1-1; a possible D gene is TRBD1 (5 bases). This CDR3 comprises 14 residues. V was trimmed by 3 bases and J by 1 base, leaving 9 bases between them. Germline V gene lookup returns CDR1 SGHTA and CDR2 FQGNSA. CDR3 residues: CASSFSGTNTEAFF. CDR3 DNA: TGTGCCAGCAGCTTCTCAGGGACGAACACTGAAGCTTTCTTT.

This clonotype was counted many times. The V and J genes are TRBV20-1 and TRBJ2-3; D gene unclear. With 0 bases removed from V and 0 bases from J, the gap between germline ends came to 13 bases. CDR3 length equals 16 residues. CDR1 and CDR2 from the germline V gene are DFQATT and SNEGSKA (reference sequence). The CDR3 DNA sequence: TGCAGTGCTAGAGATTCGGACGGATCTAGCACAGATACGCAGTATTTT. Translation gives CSARDSDGSSTDTQYF.

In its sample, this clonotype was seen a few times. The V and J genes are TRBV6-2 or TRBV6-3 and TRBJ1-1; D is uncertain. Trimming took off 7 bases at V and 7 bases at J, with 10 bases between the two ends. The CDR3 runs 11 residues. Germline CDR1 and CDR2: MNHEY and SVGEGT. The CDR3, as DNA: TGTGCCAGCACAGCGGACGGTGAAGCTTTCTTT. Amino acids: CASTADGEAFF.

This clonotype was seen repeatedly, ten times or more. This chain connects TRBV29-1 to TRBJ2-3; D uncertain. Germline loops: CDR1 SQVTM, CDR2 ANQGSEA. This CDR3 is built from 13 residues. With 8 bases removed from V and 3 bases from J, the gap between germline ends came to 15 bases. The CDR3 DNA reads TGCAGCTTCGAATCCTCACGGACAGATACGCAGTATTTT. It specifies CSFESSRTDTQYF.

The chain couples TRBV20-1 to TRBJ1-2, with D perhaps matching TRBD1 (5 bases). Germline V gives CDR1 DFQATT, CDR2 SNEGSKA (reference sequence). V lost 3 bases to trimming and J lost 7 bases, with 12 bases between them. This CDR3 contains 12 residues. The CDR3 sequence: CSARAGISGYTF. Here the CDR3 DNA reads TGCAGTGCTAGGGCAGGGATAAGTGGCTACACCTTC.

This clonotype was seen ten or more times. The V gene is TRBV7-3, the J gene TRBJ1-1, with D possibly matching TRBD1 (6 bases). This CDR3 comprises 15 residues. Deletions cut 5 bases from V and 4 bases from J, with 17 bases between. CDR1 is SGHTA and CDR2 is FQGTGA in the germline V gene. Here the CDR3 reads CASSRIGGSFTEAFF. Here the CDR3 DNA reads TGTGCCAGCAGCAGAATAGGGGGGTCGTTCACTGAAGCTTTCTTT.

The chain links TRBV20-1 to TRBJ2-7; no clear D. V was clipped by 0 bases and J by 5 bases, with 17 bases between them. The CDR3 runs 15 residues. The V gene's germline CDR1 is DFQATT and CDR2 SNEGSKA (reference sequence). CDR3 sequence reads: CSARDRFKRKDEQYF. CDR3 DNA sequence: TGCAGTGCTAGAGATCGTTTTAAGAGAAAAGACGAGCAGTACTTC.